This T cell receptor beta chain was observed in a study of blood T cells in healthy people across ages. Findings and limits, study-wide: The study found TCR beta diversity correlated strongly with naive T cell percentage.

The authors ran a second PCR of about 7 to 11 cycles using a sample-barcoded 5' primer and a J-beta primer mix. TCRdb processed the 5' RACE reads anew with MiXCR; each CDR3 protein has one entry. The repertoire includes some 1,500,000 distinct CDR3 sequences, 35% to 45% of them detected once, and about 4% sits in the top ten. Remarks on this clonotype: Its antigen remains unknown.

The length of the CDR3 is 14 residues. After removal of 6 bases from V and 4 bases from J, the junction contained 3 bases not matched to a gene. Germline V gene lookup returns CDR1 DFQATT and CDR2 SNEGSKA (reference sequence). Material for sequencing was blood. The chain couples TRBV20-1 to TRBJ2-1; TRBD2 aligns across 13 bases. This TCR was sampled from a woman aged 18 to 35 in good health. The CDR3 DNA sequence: TGCAGTGCAATGGGACTAGCGGGATACAATGAGCAGTTCTTC. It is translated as CSAMGLAGYNEQFF.